The clone carrying this T cell receptor beta chain is medium-sized (0.01 to 0.1%) by share. The target antigen is unknown. This entry comes from a study of CD8 T cells in ankylosing spondylitis. Generation of TCR beta libraries employed quantitative 5'-RACE incorporating molecular barcodes. TCRdb processed the 5' RACE reads anew with MiXCR; each CDR3 protein has one entry. The sample includes 35,000 to 50,000 distinct CDR3 sequences, around a tenth of them seen just once. Notes on the study in general: What seemed typical of ankylosing spondylitis blood was a TCR beta motif built from fewer than ten highly homologous variants.

The receptor comes from a male donor with ankylosing spondylitis or in good health (not recorded which). The source material was blood, either unsorted or a sorted T cell fraction (not recorded which).

The CDR3 bases are TGTGCCAGCAGCTTAGTCGGCGGGAGTTTGGCAGATACGCAGTATTTT. Protein product: CASSLVGGSLADTQYF. The chain links TRBV7-2 to TRBJ2-3, with 7 nucleotides matching TRBD2. Germline values: CDR1 SGHTA, CDR2 FQGNSA. The CDR3 contains 16 residues. With 1 base clipped from V and 4 bases from J, the junction kept 8 bases outside the gene matches.